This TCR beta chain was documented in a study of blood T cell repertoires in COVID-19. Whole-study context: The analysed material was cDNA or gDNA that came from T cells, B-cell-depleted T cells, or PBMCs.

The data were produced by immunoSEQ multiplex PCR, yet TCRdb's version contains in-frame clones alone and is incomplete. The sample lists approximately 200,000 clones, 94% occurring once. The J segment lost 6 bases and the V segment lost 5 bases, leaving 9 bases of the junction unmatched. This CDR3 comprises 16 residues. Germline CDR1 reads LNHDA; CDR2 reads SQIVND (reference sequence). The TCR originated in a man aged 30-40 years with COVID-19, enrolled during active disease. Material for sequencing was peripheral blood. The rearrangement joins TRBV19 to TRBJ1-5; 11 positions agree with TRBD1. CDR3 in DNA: TGTGCCAGTAGTCCAAGGAGGGGACAGGGGGGTCAGCCCCAGCATTTT. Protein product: CASSPRRGQGGQPQHF.